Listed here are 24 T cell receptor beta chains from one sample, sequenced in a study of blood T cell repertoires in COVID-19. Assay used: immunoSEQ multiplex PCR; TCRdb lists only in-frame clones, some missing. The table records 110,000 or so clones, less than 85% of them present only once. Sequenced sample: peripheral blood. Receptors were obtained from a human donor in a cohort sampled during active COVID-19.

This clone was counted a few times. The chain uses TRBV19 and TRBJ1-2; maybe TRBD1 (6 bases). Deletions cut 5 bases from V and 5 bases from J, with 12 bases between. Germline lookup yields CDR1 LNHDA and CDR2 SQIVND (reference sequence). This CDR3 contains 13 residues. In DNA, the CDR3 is TGTGCCAGTAGTTCCAGGGACACGTATGGCTACACCTTC. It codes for CASSSRDTYGYTF.

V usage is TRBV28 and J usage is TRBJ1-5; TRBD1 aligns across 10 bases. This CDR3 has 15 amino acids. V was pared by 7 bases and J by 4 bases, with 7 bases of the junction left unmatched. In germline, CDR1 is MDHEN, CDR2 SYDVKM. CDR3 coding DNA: TGTGCCAGCAAGACGACAGGGGGCGGGAATCAGCCCCAGCATTTT. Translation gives CASKTTGGGNQPQHF.

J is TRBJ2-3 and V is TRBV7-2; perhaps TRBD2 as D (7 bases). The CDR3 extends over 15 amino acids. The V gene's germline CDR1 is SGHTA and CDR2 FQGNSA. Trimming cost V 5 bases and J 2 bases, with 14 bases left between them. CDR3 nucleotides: TGTGCCAGCAGCCGGACGGGGGGCCCCACAGATACGCAGTATTTT. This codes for CASSRTGGPTDTQYF.

CDR3 residues: CASRTGGGEQFF. In DNA form, the CDR3 reads TGCGCCAGCAGAACAGGGGGCGGTGAGCAGTTCTTC. V and J are TRBV10-2 and TRBJ2-1, with 9 bases lining up with TRBD1. There are 12 residues in the CDR3. Trimming at V came to 6 bases and at J to 9 bases, leaving 3 bases not matched to a gene. Germline V CDR1 and CDR2: WSHSY, SAAADI.

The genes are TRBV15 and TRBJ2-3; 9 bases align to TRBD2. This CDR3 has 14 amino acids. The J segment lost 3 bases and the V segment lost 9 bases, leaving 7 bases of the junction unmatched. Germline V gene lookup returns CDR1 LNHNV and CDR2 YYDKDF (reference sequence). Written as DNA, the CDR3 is TGTGCCACGATCCATAGCGGGGGAACAGATACGCAGTATTTT. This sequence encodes CATIHSGGTDTQYF.

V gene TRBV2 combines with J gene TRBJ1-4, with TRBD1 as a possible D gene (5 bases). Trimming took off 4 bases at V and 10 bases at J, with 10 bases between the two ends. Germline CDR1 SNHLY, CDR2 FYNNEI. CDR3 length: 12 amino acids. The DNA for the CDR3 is TGTGCCAGCAGTGGAAGACAGTTAAAACTGTTTTTT. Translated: CASSGRQLKLFF. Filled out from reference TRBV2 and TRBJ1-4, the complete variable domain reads EPEVTQTPSHQVTQMGQEVILRCVPISNHLYFYWYRQILGQKVEFLVSFYNNEISEKSEIFDDQFSVERPDGSNFTLKIRSTKLEDSAMYFCASSGRQLKLFFGSGTQLSVL.

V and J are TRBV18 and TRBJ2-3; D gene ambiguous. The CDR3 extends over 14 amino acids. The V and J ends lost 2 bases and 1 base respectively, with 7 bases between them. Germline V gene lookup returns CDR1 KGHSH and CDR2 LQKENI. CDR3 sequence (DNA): TGTGCCAGCTCACCAATCAGCGGCACAGATACGCAGTATTTT. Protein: CASSPISGTDTQYF.

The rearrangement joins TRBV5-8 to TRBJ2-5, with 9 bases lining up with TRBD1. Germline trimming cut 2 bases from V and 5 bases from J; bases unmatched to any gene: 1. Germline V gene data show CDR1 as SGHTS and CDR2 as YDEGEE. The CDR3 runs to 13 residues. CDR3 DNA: TGTGCCAGCAGCTTCGACAGGGGGGAGACCCAGTACTTC. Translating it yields CASSFDRGETQYF.

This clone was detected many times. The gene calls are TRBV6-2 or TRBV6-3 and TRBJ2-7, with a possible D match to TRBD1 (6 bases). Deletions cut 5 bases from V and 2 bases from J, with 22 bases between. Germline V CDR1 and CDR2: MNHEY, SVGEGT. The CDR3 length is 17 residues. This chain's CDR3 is CASSRLGTPRGAYEQYF. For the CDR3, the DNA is TGTGCCAGCAGTCGTTTAGGGACACCTCGGGGCGCCTACGAGCAGTACTTC.

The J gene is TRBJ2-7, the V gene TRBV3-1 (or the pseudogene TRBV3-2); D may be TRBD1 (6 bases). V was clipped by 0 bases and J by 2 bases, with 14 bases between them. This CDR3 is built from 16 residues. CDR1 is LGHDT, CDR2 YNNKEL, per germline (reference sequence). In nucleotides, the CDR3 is TGTGCCAGCAGCCAAGATCTATGGGGGCGAACCTACGAGCAGTACTTC. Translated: CASSQDLWGRTYEQYF.

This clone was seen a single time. CDR3 DNA sequence: TGCGCCAGCAGCTTGGACAGGGGGCCCTACGAGCAGTACTTC. Protein product: CASSLDRGPYEQYF. The chain links TRBV5-1 to TRBJ2-7, with 9 nucleotides matching TRBD1. The CDR3 covers 14 residues. The junction had 0 bases not matched to a gene; V was cut back by 0 bases and J by 2 bases. Germline values: CDR1 SGHRS, CDR2 YFSETQ.

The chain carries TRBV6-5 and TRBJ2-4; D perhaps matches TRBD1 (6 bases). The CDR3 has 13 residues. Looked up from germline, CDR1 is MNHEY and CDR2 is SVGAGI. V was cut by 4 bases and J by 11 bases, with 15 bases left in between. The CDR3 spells CASSSRGSPLQYF. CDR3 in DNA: TGTGCCAGCAGTTCTAGGGGGTCTCCCCTTCAGTACTTC.

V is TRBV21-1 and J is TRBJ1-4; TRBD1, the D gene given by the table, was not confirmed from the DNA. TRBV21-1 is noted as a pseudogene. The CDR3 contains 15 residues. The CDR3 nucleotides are TGTGCCAGCAGCAAAAAGCACAGACGCTCCGAAAAACTGTTTTTT. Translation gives CASSKKHRRSEKLFF.

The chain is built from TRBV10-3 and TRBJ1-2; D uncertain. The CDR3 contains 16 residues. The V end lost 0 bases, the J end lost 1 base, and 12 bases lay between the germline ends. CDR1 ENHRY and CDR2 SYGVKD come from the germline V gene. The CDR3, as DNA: TGTGCCATCAGTGAGTCGAACGGGAGGAATAACTATGGCTACACCTTC. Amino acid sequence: CAISESNGRNNYGYTF.

The CDR3 loop reads CASRNGGSSYGYTF. In DNA form, the CDR3 reads TGTGCCAGCAGGAACGGGGGGTCCTCCTATGGCTACACCTTC. The chain carries TRBV6-5 and TRBJ1-2, with D possibly being TRBD1 (5 bases). The CDR3 totals 14 residues. Per germline, CDR1 MNHEY and CDR2 SVGAGI. Deletions cut 6 bases from V and 4 bases from J, with 15 bases between.

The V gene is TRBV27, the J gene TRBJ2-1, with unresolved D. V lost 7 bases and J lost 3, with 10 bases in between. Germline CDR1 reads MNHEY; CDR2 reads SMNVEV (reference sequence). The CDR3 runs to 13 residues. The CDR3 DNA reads TGTGCCAGCACCTCAGGTATCTACAATGAGCAGTTCTTC. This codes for CASTSGIYNEQFF.

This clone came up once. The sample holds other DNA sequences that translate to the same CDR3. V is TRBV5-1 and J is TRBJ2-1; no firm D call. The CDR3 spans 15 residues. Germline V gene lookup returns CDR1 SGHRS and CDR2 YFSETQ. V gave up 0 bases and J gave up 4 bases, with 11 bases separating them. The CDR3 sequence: CASSLEGAAYNEQFF. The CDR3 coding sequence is TGCGCCAGCAGCTTGGAAGGAGCCGCATACAATGAGCAGTTCTTC.

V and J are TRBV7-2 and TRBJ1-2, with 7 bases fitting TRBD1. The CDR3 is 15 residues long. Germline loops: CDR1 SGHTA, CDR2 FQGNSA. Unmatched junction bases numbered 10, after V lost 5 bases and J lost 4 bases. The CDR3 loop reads CASSPRGQSFYGYTF. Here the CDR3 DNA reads TGTGCCAGCAGCCCCCGGGGACAGTCTTTCTATGGCTACACCTTC.

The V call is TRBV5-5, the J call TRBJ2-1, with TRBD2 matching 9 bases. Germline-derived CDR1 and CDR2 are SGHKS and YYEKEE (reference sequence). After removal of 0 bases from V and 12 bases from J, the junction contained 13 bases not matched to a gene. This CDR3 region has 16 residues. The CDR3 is CASSLGSSGTLGWQFF. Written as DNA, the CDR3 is TGTGCCAGCAGCTTGGGGTCTAGCGGGACCCTGGGGTGGCAGTTCTTC.

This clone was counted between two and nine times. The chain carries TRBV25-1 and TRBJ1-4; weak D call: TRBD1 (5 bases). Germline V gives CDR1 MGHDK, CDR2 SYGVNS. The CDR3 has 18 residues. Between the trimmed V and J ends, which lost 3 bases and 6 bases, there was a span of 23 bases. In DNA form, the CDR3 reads TGTGCCAGCAGTGATTGGGGGGGGACGCGCGGACGGGATGAAAAACTGTTTTTT. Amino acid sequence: CASSDWGGTRGRDEKLFF. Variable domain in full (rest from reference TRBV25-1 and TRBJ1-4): EADIYQTPRYLVIGTGKKITLECSQTMGHDKMYWYQQDPGMELHLIHYSYGVNSTEKGDLSSESTVSRIRTEHFPLTLESARPSHTSQYLCASSDWGGTRGRDEKLFFGSGTQLSVL.

DNA for the CDR3: TGCGCCAGCAGCTTGGAAGTTAGCGGAAAACTGTTTTTT. Translation: CASSLEVSGKLFF. The rearrangement links TRBV5-1 to TRBJ1-4; D remains unclear. CDR1 is SGHRS and CDR2 is YFSETQ in the germline V gene. With 0 bases removed from V and 10 bases from J, the gap between germline ends came to 10 bases. CDR3 length equals 13 residues.

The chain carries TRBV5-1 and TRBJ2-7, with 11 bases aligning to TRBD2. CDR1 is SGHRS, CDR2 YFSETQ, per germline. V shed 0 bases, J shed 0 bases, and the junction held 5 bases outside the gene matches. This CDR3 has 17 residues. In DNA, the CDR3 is TGCGCCAGCAGCTTGGTTAGCGGGGGGGCTCTCTCCTACGAGCAGTACTTC. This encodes CASSLVSGGALSYEQYF.

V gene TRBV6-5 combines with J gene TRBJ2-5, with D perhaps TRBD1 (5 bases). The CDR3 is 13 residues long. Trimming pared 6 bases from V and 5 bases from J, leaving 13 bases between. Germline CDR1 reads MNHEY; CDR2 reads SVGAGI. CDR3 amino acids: CASSKAGWETQYF. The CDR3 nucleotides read TGTGCCAGCAGCAAGGCAGGGTGGGAGACCCAGTACTTC.

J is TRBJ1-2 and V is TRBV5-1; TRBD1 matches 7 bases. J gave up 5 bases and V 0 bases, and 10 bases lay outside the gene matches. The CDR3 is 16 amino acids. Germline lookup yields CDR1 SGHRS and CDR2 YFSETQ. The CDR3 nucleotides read TGCGCCAGCAGCTTGGGACTTCGACAGGGATCGTATGGCTACACCTTC. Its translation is CASSLGLRQGSYGYTF.